These 20 T cell receptor beta chains were sequenced from one sample in a study of graft-versus-host responses after intestinal transplantation. The repertoire was sequenced with immunoSEQ multiplex PCR; TCRdb's copy has only in-frame clones and lacks some. The data contain about 20,000 clones, approximately 70% of them singletons. The starting material, graft tissue, was processed to release intraepithelial and lamina propria lymphocytes. Sequencing was performed on ileum tissue, taken approximately 3 weeks after intestinal transplant. These receptors were collected from a human patient who received an intestinal transplant, so some T cells may come from the graft donor.

By sample share, this clone is medium-sized. The CDR3 region has the DNA TGTGCCAGCGAGGGGGAATGGGCCGGGGAGCTGTTTTTT. Translated, it gives CASEGEWAGELFF. The V and J genes are TRBV2 and TRBJ2-2; tentatively, D is TRBD1 (6 bases). CDR1 is SNHLY and CDR2 is FYNNEI in the germline V gene. V was trimmed by 8 bases and J by 6 bases, leaving 13 bases between them. The length of the CDR3 is 13 residues.

J is TRBJ2-2 and V is TRBV5-1; D gene ambiguous. CDR3 length: 12 residues. Germline loops: CDR1 SGHRS, CDR2 YFSETQ. Trimming removed 6 bases from V and 4 bases from J, with 7 bases in between. The CDR3 bases are TGCGCCAGCACCTCCAGCACCGGGGAGCTGTTTTTT. It specifies CASTSSTGELFF.

This chain joins TRBV9 and TRBJ2-7, with D unclear. This CDR3 has 13 amino acids. Germline CDR1 SGDLS, CDR2 YYNGEE. The V gene lost 3 bases and the J gene lost 0 bases, with 7 bases spanning the gap. CDR3 DNA: TGTGCCAGCAGCGCAACGAGCTCCTACGAGCAGTACTTC. This encodes CASSATSSYEQYF.

The gene calls are TRBV27 and TRBJ2-1; D remains unclear. Trimming took off 2 bases at V and 6 bases at J, with 5 bases between the two ends. The CDR3 length is 12 residues. The V gene's germline CDR1 is MNHEY and CDR2 SMNVEV (reference sequence). The CDR3 reads CASSLTGNEQFF. CDR3 bases: TGTGCCAGCAGTTTAACGGGCAATGAGCAGTTCTTC.

This chain connects TRBV6-4 to TRBJ2-3; D gene ambiguous. The germline V and J ends were trimmed by 0 bases and 6 bases, with 16 bases remaining between them. This CDR3 is built from 16 residues. Germline assignment: CDR1 MRHNA and CDR2 SNTAGT. The CDR3 region is CASSDSCPTAVDTQYF. CDR3 sequence (DNA): TGTGCCAGCAGTGACTCGTGTCCGACGGCGGTTGATACGCAGTATTTT.

This chain connects TRBV7-6 to TRBJ1-1; D not certain. V shed 5 bases and J shed 1 base, with 23 bases lying between them. The V gene's germline CDR1 is SGHVS and CDR2 FNYEAQ. This CDR3 is 18 amino acids long. CDR3 in DNA: TGTGCCAGCAGCGCAGAGCGGGTGTTTGGACGGGGGAACACTGAAGCTTTCTTT. Amino acid sequence: CASSAERVFGRGNTEAFF.

This chain connects TRBV15 to TRBJ1-5; 10 nucleotides align to TRBD1. After removal of 0 bases from V and 0 bases from J, the junction contained 8 bases not matched to a gene. From germline, CDR1 is LNHNV and CDR2 YYDKDF (reference sequence). CDR3 length equals 19 residues. This CDR3 is CATSREVGTGDYSNQPQHF. CDR3 DNA sequence: TGTGCCACCAGCAGAGAAGTTGGGACAGGGGATTATAGCAATCAGCCCCAGCATTTT.

The chain has TRBV27 and TRBJ1-5; perhaps TRBD1 as D (5 bases). CDR3 length: 15 residues. Germline CDR1 is MNHEY and CDR2 is SMNVEV (reference sequence). The V end was cut by 6 bases, the J end by 4 bases, with 16 bases between. The CDR3 DNA reads as TGTGCCAGCAGCCGCTACGGGGGGTGGAATCAGCCCCAGCATTTT. Translated: CASSRYGGWNQPQHF.

The chain recombines TRBV10-3 with TRBJ2-2, with D perhaps matching TRBD2 (5 bases). Germline V gene sequence: CDR1 ENHRY, CDR2 SYGVKD. The V gene lost 0 bases and the J gene lost 3 bases, with 11 bases spanning the gap. The CDR3 loop spans 16 amino acids. CDR3 bases: TGTGCCATCAGTGAGTCGACTCGGGGTGACACCGGGGAGCTGTTTTTT. This codes for CAISESTRGDTGELFF.

The V gene is TRBV29-1, the J gene TRBJ2-6; 9 bases agree with TRBD1. Germline assignment: CDR1 SQVTM and CDR2 ANQGSEA. V trimming: 1 base; J trimming: 2 bases; junction bases outside the gene matches: 0. The CDR3 extends over 15 amino acids. CDR3 protein: CSVEGQGAGANVLTF. DNA of the CDR3: TGCAGCGTTGAAGGACAGGGGGCTGGGGCCAACGTCCTGACTTTC.

Here the CDR3 DNA reads TGCGCCAGCAGCCCCCGAAGAGTTCCTAATGAAAAACTGTTTTTT. It encodes CASSPRRVPNEKLFF. V is TRBV4-3 and J is TRBJ1-4; no definite D call. V was trimmed by 4 bases and J by 3 bases, leaving 12 bases between them. This CDR3 region has 15 residues. Germline loops: CDR1 LGHNA, CDR2 YSLEER.

This clone was found a few times. The chain couples TRBV10-1 to TRBJ1-1; 12 bases are shared with TRBD1. CDR1 is WNHNN and CDR2 is SYGVQD in the germline V gene (reference sequence). Losses at the gene ends were 7 bases for V and 0 bases for J; bases not matched to a gene: 3. The length of the CDR3 is 15 residues. The CDR3 DNA is TGCGCCAGCACTGGGACAGGGGGCGTGAACACTGAAGCTTTCTTT. Residues: CASTGTGGVNTEAFF.

V is TRBV11-2 and J is TRBJ1-2; no clear D gene. This CDR3 spans 15 amino acids. Germline V gene lookup returns CDR1 SGHAT and CDR2 FQNNGV. V dropped 2 bases and J dropped 8 bases, with 18 bases sitting between them. CDR3 loop: CASSLFAGEEYGYTF. The DNA of the CDR3 is TGTGCCAGCAGCTTATTTGCCGGCGAGGAGTACGGCTACACCTTC. The entire variable domain, with the rest obtained from reference TRBV11-2 and TRBJ1-2, is as follows: EAGVAQSPRYKIIEKRQSVAFWCNPISGHATLYWYQQILGQGPKLLIQFQNNGVVDDSQLPKDRFSAERLKGVDSTLKIQPAKLEDSAVYLCASSLFAGEEYGYTFGSGTRLTVV.

The chain links TRBV4-1 to TRBJ1-1; 7 bases match TRBD1. The CDR3 extends over 16 amino acids. Germline CDR1 reads MGHRA; CDR2 reads YSYEKL. The trim removed 1 base at V and 7 bases at J, leaving 12 bases unmatched. The CDR3 sequence: CASSQGALSGTVEAFF. The CDR3 DNA is TGCGCCAGCAGCCAAGGAGCTTTGTCCGGGACAGTTGAAGCTTTCTTT.

This chain uses TRBV4-1 with TRBJ1-5; D is possibly TRBD1 (5 bases). CDR1 and CDR2 (germline): MGHRA, YSYEKL. V was pared by 0 bases and J by 9 bases, with 6 bases between. The CDR3 covers 12 residues. Here the CDR3 reads CASSQERGPQHF. CDR3 bases: TGCGCCAGCAGCCAAGAAAGGGGGCCCCAGCATTTT.

This clone was seen only once. The rearrangement uses TRBV21-1 and TRBJ1-4; the D segment call TRBD1 is taken from the table without a DNA check. TRBV21-1 is listed as a pseudogene. The CDR3 runs 15 residues. The CDR3 loop is CASGVSRTRDEKLFF. The CDR3 DNA follows: TGTGCCAGCGGCGTCAGCAGGACAAGGGATGAAAAACTGTTTTTT.

The rearrangement joins TRBV7-2 to TRBJ1-4; perhaps TRBD1 as D (6 bases). From germline, CDR1 is SGHTA and CDR2 FQGNSA. The CDR3 sequence is 15 residues long. V lost 5 bases, J lost 7 bases, and 17 bases lay in between. CDR3 sequence reads: CASSPVGGAGEKLFF. The CDR3 DNA is TGTGCCAGCAGCCCAGTAGGGGGGGCCGGTGAAAAACTGTTTTTT.

Only a few counts were recorded for this clone. The CDR3 region is CASSPGQGHQPQHF. CDR3 DNA: TGTGCCAGCAGTCCTGGACAGGGGCATCAGCCCCAGCATTTT. V usage is TRBV27 and J usage is TRBJ1-5; 9 bases match TRBD1. The CDR3 is 14 amino acids. V lost 5 bases and J lost 5; bases outside the gene matches: 4. Germline lookup yields CDR1 MNHEY and CDR2 SMNVEV (reference sequence).

V is TRBV4-3 and J is TRBJ1-2; D is possibly TRBD1 (6 bases). The ends were cut back, 0 bases at V and 4 bases at J, with 12 bases in the middle. CDR1 LGHNA and CDR2 YSLEER come from the germline V gene. The CDR3 loop spans 15 amino acids. The CDR3 sequence: CASSQDHLGGYGYTF. The DNA for the CDR3 is TGCGCCAGCAGCCAAGATCATCTAGGGGGCTATGGCTACACCTTC.

This clone was counted between two and nine times. V usage is TRBV7-6 and J usage is TRBJ2-1; maybe TRBD2 (6 bases). Germline V CDR1 and CDR2: SGHVS, FNYEAQ. The germline V and J ends were trimmed by 1 base and 8 bases, with 18 bases remaining between them. The CDR3 totals 16 residues. The CDR3 coding sequence is TGTGCCAGCAGCTTAGAGTGGGGGGTTGGGAAATATGAGCAGTTCTTC. It specifies CASSLEWGVGKYEQFF.